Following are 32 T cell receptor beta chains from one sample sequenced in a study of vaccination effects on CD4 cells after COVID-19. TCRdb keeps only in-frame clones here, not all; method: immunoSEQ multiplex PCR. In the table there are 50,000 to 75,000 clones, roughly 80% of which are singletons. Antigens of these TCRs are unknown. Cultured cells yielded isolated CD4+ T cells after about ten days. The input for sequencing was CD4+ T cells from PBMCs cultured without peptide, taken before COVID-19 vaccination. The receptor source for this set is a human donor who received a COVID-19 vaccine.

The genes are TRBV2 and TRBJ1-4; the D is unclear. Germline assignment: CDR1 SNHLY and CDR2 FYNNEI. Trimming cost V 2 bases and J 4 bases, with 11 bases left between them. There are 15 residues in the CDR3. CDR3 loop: CASSEWGGNNEKLFF. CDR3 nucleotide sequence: TGTGCCAGCAGTGAATGGGGAGGAAATAATGAAAAACTGTTTTTT.

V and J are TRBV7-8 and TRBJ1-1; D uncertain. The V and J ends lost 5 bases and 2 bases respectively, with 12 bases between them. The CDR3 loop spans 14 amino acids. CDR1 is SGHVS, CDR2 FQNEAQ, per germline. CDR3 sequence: CASSLDRVNTEAFF. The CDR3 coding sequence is TGTGCCAGCAGCCTCGACCGGGTTAACACTGAAGCTTTCTTT.

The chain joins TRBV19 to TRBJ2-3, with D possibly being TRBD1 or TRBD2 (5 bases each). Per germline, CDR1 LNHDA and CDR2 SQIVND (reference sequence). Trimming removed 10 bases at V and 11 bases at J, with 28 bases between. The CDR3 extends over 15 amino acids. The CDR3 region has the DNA TGTGCCACCCAAACCCCCGGGGCTGGCAGGTATCAGCAGTATTTT. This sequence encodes CATQTPGAGRYQQYF.

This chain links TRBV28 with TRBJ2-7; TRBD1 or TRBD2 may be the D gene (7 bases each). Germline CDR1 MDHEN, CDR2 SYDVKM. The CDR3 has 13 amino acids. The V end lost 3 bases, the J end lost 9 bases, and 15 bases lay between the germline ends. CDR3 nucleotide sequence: TGTGCCAGCAGTTTGGGAGGCAGGGGGGGGCAGTACGTC. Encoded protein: CASSLGGRGGQYV.

The CDR3 bases are TGTGCCTGGAGCCGGGACAGAAATTCACCCCTCCACTTT. Its protein is CAWSRDRNSPLHF. This chain connects TRBV30 to TRBJ1-6, with 7 bases lining up with TRBD1. The CDR3 totals 13 residues. Germline V gene sequence: CDR1 GTSNPN, CDR2 SVGIG (reference sequence). Trimming removed 3 bases from V and 7 bases from J; junction bases left unmatched: 3.

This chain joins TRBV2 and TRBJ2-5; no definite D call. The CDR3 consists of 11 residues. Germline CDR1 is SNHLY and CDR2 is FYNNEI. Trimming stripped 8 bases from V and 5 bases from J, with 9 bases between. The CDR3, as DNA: TGTGCCAGCCATAAACAGGAGACCCAGTACTTC. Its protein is CASHKQETQYF.

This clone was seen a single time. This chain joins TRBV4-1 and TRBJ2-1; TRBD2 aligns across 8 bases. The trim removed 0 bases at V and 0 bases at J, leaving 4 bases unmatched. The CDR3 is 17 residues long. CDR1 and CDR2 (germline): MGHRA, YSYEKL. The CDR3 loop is CASSQDLGTSSYNEQFF. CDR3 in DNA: TGCGCCAGCAGCCAAGATTTAGGGACTAGCTCCTACAATGAGCAGTTCTTC.

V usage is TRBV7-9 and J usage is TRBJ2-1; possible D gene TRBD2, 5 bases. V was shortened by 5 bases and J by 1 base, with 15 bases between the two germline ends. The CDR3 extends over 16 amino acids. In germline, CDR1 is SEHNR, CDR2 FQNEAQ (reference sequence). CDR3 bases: TGTGCCAGCAGCCTACAGACCGGGAAGTCCTACAATGAGCAGTTCTTC. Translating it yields CASSLQTGKSYNEQFF.

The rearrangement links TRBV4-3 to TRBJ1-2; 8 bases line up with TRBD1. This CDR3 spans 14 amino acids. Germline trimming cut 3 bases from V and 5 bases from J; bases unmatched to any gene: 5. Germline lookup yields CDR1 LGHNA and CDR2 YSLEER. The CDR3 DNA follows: TGCGCCAGCAGCCACAGGGGGCCGGAATATGGCTACACCTTC. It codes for CASSHRGPEYGYTF.

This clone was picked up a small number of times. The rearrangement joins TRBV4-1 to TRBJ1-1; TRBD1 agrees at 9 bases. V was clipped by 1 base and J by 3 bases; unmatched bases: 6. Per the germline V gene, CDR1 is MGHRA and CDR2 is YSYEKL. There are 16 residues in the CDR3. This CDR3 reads CASSQVRGQGDTEAFF. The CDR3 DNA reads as TGCGCCAGCAGCCAAGTACGGGGACAGGGAGACACTGAAGCTTTCTTT.

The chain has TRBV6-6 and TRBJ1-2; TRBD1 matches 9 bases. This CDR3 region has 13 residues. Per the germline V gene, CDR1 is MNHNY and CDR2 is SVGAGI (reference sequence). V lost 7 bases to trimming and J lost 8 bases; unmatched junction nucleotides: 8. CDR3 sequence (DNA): TGTGCCAGCACCCGGGACAGGGACGAGGGCTACACCTTC. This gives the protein CASTRDRDEGYTF.

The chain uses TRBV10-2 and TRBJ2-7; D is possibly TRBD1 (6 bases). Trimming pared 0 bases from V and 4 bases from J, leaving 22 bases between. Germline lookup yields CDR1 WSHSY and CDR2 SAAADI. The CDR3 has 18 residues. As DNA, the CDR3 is TGCGCCAGCAGTGAGTCTCTCCTCCTTCCGGGACACCTTTACGAGCAGTACGTC. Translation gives CASSESLLLPGHLYEQYV.

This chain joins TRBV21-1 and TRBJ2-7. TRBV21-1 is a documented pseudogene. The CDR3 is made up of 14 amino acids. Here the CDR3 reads CASSKPPGAYEQYV. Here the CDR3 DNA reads TGTGCCAGCAGCAAACCCCCGGGCGCGTACGAGCAGTACGTC.

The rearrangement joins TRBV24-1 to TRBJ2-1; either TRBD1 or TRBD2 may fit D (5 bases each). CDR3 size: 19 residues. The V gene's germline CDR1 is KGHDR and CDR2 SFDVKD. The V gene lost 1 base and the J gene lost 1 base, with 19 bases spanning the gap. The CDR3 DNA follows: TGTGCCACCAGTGATTTCCTAACCAATGGGACCGTTTCCTACAATGAGCAGTTCTTC. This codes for CATSDFLTNGTVSYNEQFF.

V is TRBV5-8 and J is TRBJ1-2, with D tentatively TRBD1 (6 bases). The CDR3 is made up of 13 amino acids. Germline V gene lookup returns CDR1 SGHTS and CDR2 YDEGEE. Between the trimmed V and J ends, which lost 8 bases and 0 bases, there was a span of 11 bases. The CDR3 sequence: CASWDISNYGYTF. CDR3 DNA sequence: TGTGCCAGTTGGGACATATCTAACTATGGCTACACCTTC.

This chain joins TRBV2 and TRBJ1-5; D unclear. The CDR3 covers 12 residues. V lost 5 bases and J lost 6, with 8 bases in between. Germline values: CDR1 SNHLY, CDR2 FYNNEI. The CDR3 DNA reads TGTGCCAGCAGTCCCACGGGTCAGCCCCAGCATTTT. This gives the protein CASSPTGQPQHF.

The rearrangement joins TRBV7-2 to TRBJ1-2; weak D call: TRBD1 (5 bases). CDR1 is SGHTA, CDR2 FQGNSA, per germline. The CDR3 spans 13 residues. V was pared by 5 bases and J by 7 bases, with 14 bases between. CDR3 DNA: TGTGCCAGCAGCAGACAAGGGGAGGGTGGCTACACCTTC. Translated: CASSRQGEGGYTF.

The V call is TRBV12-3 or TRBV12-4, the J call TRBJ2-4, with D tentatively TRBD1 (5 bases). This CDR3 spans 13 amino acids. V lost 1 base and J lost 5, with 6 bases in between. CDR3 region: CASSLVRENIQYF. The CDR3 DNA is TGTGCCAGCAGTTTAGTCAGGGAAAACATTCAGTACTTC.

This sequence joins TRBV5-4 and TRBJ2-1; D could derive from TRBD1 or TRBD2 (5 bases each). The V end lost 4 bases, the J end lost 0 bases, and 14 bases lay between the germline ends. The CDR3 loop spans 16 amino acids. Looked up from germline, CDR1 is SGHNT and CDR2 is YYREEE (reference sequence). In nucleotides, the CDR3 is TGTGCCAGCAGCGCCCCCGGGACCCGCTCCTACAATGAGCAGTTCTTC. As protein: CASSAPGTRSYNEQFF.

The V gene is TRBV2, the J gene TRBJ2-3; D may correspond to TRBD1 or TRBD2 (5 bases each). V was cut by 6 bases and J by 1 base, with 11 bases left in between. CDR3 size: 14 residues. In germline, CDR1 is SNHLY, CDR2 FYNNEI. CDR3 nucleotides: TGTGCCAGCAGGCCCCGGGACCGCACAGATACGCAGTATTTT. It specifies CASRPRDRTDTQYF.

CDR3 DNA: TGTGCCAGCAGTGAATTCTTACAGACTAATCAGCCCCAGCATTTT. Translating it yields CASSEFLQTNQPQHF. The V call is TRBV6-1, the J call TRBJ1-5; D uncertain. The V and J ends lost 2 bases and 4 bases respectively, with 12 bases between them. Germline V CDR1 and CDR2: MNHNS, SASEGT. The CDR3 loop spans 15 amino acids.

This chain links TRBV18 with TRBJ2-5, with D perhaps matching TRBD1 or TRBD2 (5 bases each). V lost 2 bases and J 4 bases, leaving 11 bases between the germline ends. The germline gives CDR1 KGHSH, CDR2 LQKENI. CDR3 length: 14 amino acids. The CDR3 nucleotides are TGTGCCAGCTCACCAGGGGGTGGAGGAGAGACCCAGTACTTC. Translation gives CASSPGGGGETQYF.

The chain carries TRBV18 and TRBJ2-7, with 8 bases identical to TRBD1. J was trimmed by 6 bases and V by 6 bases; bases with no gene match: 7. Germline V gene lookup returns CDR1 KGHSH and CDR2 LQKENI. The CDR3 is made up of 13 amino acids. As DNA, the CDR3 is TGTGCCAGCTCCCCAGACAGGGGACGCGAGCAGTACGTC. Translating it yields CASSPDRGREQYV.

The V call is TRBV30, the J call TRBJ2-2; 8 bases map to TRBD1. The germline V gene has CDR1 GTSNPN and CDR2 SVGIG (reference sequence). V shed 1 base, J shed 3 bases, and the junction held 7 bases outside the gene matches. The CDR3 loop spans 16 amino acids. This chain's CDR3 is CAWSDPQGVYTGELFF. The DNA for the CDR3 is TGTGCCTGGAGTGATCCACAGGGGGTGTACACCGGGGAGCTGTTTTTT.

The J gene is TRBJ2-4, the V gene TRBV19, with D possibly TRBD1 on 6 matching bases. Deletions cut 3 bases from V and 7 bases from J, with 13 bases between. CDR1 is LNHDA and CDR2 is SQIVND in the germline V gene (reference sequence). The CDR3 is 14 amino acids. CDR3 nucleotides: TGTGCCAGTAGTATGACTACAGGGATCAACATTCAGTACTTC. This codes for CASSMTTGINIQYF.

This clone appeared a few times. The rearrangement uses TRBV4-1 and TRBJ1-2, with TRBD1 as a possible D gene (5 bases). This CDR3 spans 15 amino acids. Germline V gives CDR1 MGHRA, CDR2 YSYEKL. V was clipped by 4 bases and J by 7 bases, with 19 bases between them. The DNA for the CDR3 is TGCGCCAGCAGCCCCTCCGTTGGGGGGGAGGGTGGCTACACCTTC. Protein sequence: CASSPSVGGEGGYTF.

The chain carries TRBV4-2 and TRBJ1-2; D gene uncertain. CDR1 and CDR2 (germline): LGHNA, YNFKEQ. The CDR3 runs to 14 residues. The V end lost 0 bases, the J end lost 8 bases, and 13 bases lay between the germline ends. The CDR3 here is CASSQDWASGGYTF. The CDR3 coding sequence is TGTGCCAGCAGCCAAGATTGGGCCTCCGGCGGCTACACCTTC.

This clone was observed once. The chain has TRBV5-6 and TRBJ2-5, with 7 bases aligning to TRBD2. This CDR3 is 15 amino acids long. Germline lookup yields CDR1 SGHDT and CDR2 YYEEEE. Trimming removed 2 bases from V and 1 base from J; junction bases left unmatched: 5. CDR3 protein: CASSFLSGGQETQYF. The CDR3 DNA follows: TGTGCCAGCAGCTTTCTTTCGGGGGGCCAAGAGACCCAGTACTTC.

The CDR3, as DNA: TGCGCCAGCAGCTGGACCCCGGGACAGGGAGTGGGCTACACCTTC. Its translation is CASSWTPGQGVGYTF. This chain links TRBV5-1 with TRBJ1-2; 9 positions agree with TRBD1. The V and J ends lost 3 bases and 8 bases, in that order; junction bases with no gene match: 11. This CDR3 has 15 amino acids. Germline V gene sequence: CDR1 SGHRS, CDR2 YFSETQ.

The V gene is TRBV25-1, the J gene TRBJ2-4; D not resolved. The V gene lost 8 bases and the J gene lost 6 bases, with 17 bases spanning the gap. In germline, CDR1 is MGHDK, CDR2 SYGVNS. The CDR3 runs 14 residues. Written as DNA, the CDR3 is TGTGCCAGCGGGAACGACCGCCATGGAAACATTCAGTACTTC. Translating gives CASGNDRHGNIQYF.

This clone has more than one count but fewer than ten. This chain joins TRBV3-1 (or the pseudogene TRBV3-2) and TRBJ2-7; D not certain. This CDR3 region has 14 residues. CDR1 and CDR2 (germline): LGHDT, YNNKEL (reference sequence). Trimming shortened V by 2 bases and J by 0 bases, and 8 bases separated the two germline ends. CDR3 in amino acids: CASSQSLRSYEQYV. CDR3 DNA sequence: TGTGCCAGCAGCCAAAGTTTGCGCTCCTACGAGCAGTACGTC.

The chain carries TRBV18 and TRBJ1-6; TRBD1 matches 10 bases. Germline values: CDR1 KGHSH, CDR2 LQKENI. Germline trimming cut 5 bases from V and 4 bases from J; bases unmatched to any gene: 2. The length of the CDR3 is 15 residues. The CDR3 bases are TGTGCCAGCTCATTGGGACAGGGGTATAATTCACCCCTCCACTTT. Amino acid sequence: CASSLGQGYNSPLHF.